This T cell receptor beta chain is drawn from a study of Ad26.COV2.S vaccination and SARS-CoV-2 variants. Overall study findings and caveats: Spike-specific TCR breadth in vaccine recipients exceeded that seen in placebo recipients. Measurement of non-spike TCR breadth gave similar results in vaccine and placebo recipients.

This table comes from immunoSEQ multiplex PCR, and its TCRdb copy is limited to in-frame clones, with some not included. Of about 140,000 clones in the sample, just over 85% were seen once. A remark on this clone: Antigen: not known. Other DNA sequences in the sample encode the same CDR3.

The germline V and J ends were trimmed by 0 bases and 4 bases, with 11 bases remaining between them. Germline V gene data show CDR1 as SGDLS and CDR2 as YYNGEE. This CDR3 is built from 15 residues. The chain joins TRBV9 to TRBJ2-1, with a possible D match to TRBD1 (8 bases). This TCR came from a human donor who had recovered from COVID-19. The sequences come from peripheral blood, collected after recovery from COVID-19. The CDR3 region is CASSVDRGGYNEQFF. DNA of the CDR3: TGTGCCAGCAGCGTAGACAGGGGGGGATACAATGAGCAGTTCTTC. The variable domain in full, completed from reference TRBV9 and TRBJ2-1, reads DSGVTQTPKHLITATGQRVTLRCSPRSGDLSVYWYQQSLDQGLQFLIQYYNGEERAKGNILERFSAQQFPDLHSELNLSSLELGDSALYFCASSVDRGGYNEQFFGPGTRLTVL.